These 27 T cell receptor beta chains were sequenced from one sample in a study of siplizumab effects on memory and regulatory T cells. Using immunoSEQ multiplex PCR, the repertoire was profiled, and TCRdb retains in-frame clones only, with some absent. The sample lists about 66,000 clones, approximately 96% occurring once. The sample consisted of naive CD8+ T cells sorted from blood. These receptors were obtained from a human donor in good health.

V usage is TRBV6-5 and J usage is TRBJ2-7; D gene unclear. The CDR3 is 14 residues long. Germline lookup yields CDR1 MNHEY and CDR2 SVGAGI. V lost 0 bases and J 3 bases, leaving 9 bases between the germline ends. The chain's CDR3 is CASSYSSTLYEQYF. As DNA, the CDR3 is TGTGCCAGCAGTTACTCATCTACCCTCTACGAGCAGTACTTC.

The chain recombines TRBV9 with TRBJ2-7, with D unresolved. Germline lookup yields CDR1 SGDLS and CDR2 YYNGEE. V was cut by 1 base and J by 4 bases, with 12 bases left in between. The CDR3 covers 14 residues. The CDR3 loop reads CASSVRGGFYEQYF. Written as DNA, the CDR3 is TGTGCCAGCAGCGTAAGAGGTGGGTTTTACGAGCAGTACTTC.

This chain links TRBV11-2 with TRBJ2-3; D not resolved. This CDR3 is built from 17 residues. Germline V gives CDR1 SGHAT, CDR2 FQNNGV. V gave up 3 bases and J gave up 0 bases, with 16 bases separating them. This CDR3 is CASSFLTAFPSTDTQYF. CDR3 DNA sequence: TGTGCCAGCAGCTTCCTTACAGCGTTTCCGAGCACAGATACGCAGTATTTT.

The chain couples TRBV27 to TRBJ2-3, with D hard to call. This CDR3 region has 13 residues. CDR1 and CDR2 (germline): MNHEY, SMNVEV (reference sequence). Deletions cut 8 bases from V and 2 bases from J, with 11 bases between. This CDR3 reads CASRAQPTDTQYF. CDR3 nucleotide sequence: TGTGCCAGCCGTGCACAGCCCACAGATACGCAGTATTTT.

The chain employs TRBV5-1 and TRBJ2-7; TRBD2 is a possible D gene (6 bases). V lost 3 bases and J 6 bases, leaving 10 bases between the germline ends. From germline, CDR1 is SGHRS and CDR2 YFSETQ. The CDR3 contains 12 residues. The CDR3 reads CASSSGTLEQYF. The CDR3 nucleotides are TGCGCCAGCAGCTCCGGGACTCTCGAGCAGTACTTC.

The chain has TRBV9 and TRBJ1-5, with a weak D call TRBD1 (5 bases). Germline assignment: CDR1 SGDLS and CDR2 YYNGEE. V lost 0 bases, J lost 6 bases, and 13 bases lay in between. The CDR3 has 15 amino acids. The CDR3 region is CASSVGGGGGQPQHF. The CDR3 coding sequence is TGTGCCAGCAGCGTAGGAGGTGGGGGGGGTCAGCCCCAGCATTTT. The full variable domain, completed using reference TRBV9 and TRBJ1-5, is DSGVTQTPKHLITATGQRVTLRCSPRSGDLSVYWYQQSLDQGLQFLIQYYNGEERAKGNILERFSAQQFPDLHSELNLSSLELGDSALYFCASSVGGGGGQPQHFGDGTRLSIL.

The chain has TRBV27 and TRBJ2-1; D remains ambiguous. Deletions cut 5 bases from V and 0 bases from J, with 14 bases between. The CDR3 spans 16 residues. Germline CDR1 is MNHEY and CDR2 is SMNVEV (reference sequence). The CDR3 nucleotides read TGTGCCAGCAGTCCCCCAGCGAGGAGCTCCTACAATGAGCAGTTCTTC. This sequence encodes CASSPPARSSYNEQFF.

This clone was recorded once. This chain connects TRBV7-9 to TRBJ2-3, with TRBD2 matching 8 bases. The V segment lost 5 bases and the J segment 1 base; nucleotides outside the gene matches: 2. In germline, CDR1 is SEHNR, CDR2 FQNEAQ (reference sequence). CDR3 length: 14 amino acids. CDR3 sequence: CASSHSGGTDTQYF. The CDR3 DNA reads as TGTGCCAGCAGCCATAGCGGGGGCACAGATACGCAGTATTTT.

The V call is TRBV6-5, the J call TRBJ2-7; D is undetermined. This CDR3 region has 15 residues. V was clipped by 4 bases and J by 2 bases, with 15 bases between them. Germline V gene sequence: CDR1 MNHEY, CDR2 SVGAGI. Here the CDR3 reads CASSSPVDGTYEQYF. CDR3 in DNA: TGTGCCAGCAGTTCACCTGTGGACGGAACCTACGAGCAGTACTTC.

This clone was seen only once. The chain is built from TRBV6-1 and TRBJ2-7; TRBD1 matches 11 bases. Germline V CDR1 and CDR2: MNHNS, SASEGT. The CDR3 contains 14 residues. V dropped 7 bases and J dropped 3; count of bases not matched to a gene: 5. The chain's CDR3 is CASNPGQGVYEQYF. The CDR3 region has the DNA TGTGCCAGCAACCCGGGACAGGGGGTCTACGAGCAGTACTTC.

The chain joins TRBV2 to TRBJ2-7; 9 bases match TRBD2. The CDR3 is 18 amino acids. The germline gives CDR1 SNHLY, CDR2 FYNNEI. J gave up 0 bases and V 0 bases, and 9 bases lay outside the gene matches. CDR3 bases: TGTGCCAGCAGTGAAGCGCGCCCTAGCGGGGCGAGCTCCTACGAGCAGTACTTC. Translation: CASSEARPSGASSYEQYF.

The V call is TRBV7-8, the J call TRBJ2-7, with D possibly being TRBD1 (7 bases). The germline V and J ends were trimmed by 3 bases and 4 bases, with 16 bases remaining between them. CDR1 and CDR2 (germline): SGHVS, FQNEAQ. The CDR3 has 15 amino acids. Written as DNA, the CDR3 is TGTGCCAGCAGCTTCCCACAGGGGACTGCATACGAGCAGTACTTC. This codes for CASSFPQGTAYEQYF.

The rearrangement uses TRBV4-1 and TRBJ2-1; D unclear. The V gene lost 0 bases and the J gene lost 8 bases, with 8 bases spanning the gap. The CDR3 is 13 residues long. The germline V gene has CDR1 MGHRA and CDR2 YSYEKL. CDR3 region: CASSQDPVDEQFF. CDR3 coding DNA: TGCGCCAGCAGCCAAGATCCGGTCGATGAGCAGTTCTTC.

The chain combines TRBV19 with TRBJ2-6; D is unclear. The germline gives CDR1 LNHDA, CDR2 SQIVND (reference sequence). The CDR3 is 14 residues long. Between the trimmed V and J ends, which lost 4 bases and 0 bases, there was a span of 4 bases. This chain's CDR3 is CASSKGSGANVLTF. The CDR3 region has the DNA TGTGCCAGTAGTAAGGGCTCTGGGGCCAACGTCCTGACTTTC.

The chain combines TRBV4-1 with TRBJ2-5; 9 bases line up with TRBD1. The trim removed 4 bases at V and 5 bases at J, leaving 2 bases unmatched. The CDR3 loop spans 13 amino acids. Germline-derived CDR1 and CDR2 are MGHRA and YSYEKL. The CDR3 region is CASSPQGAETQYF. The CDR3 nucleotides are TGCGCCAGCAGCCCACAGGGGGCCGAGACCCAGTACTTC.

This rearrangement joins TRBV6-1 to TRBJ1-2, with 10 bases that match TRBD1. Germline V lookup: CDR1 MNHNS, CDR2 SASEGT. The CDR3 is 14 amino acids. V dropped 8 bases and J dropped 5; count of bases not matched to a gene: 8. The CDR3 bases are TGTGCCAGCTTTCGACAGGGGGCTTGGTATGGCTACACCTTC. Translating gives CASFRQGAWYGYTF.

This chain joins TRBV25-1 and TRBJ1-2; 7 nucleotides agree with TRBD1. The V segment lost 1 base and the J segment 4 bases; nucleotides outside the gene matches: 6. Per germline, CDR1 MGHDK and CDR2 SYGVNS. The CDR3 has 15 amino acids. The CDR3 protein is CASSESGGSSYGYTF. As DNA, the CDR3 is TGTGCCAGCAGTGAATCAGGGGGGAGCTCCTATGGCTACACCTTC.

The gene calls are TRBV19 and TRBJ1-5, with D unclear. Germline values: CDR1 LNHDA, CDR2 SQIVND (reference sequence). The CDR3 contains 15 residues. The ends were cut back, 1 base at V and 3 bases at J, with 10 bases in the middle. In DNA, the CDR3 is TGTGCCAGTAGTATAGGAACGGGTTTCAATCAGCCCCAGCATTTT. It is translated as CASSIGTGFNQPQHF.

V usage is TRBV27 and J usage is TRBJ2-7; TRBD1 matches at 7 bases. Trimming cost V 5 bases and J 3 bases; bases outside gene matches: 7. The CDR3 totals 14 residues. The germline V gene encodes CDR1 MNHEY and CDR2 SMNVEV (reference sequence). CDR3 nucleotide sequence: TGTGCCAGCAGTCCTATGGCAGGGGGCTACGAGCAGTACTTC. It is translated as CASSPMAGGYEQYF.

The chain joins TRBV27 to TRBJ2-1, with D unresolved. CDR1 is MNHEY, CDR2 SMNVEV, per germline (reference sequence). The V and J ends lost 6 bases and 0 bases respectively, with 6 bases between them. The CDR3 spans 13 residues. This CDR3 is CASSPPSYNEQFF. CDR3 bases: TGTGCCAGCAGCCCCCCCTCCTACAATGAGCAGTTCTTC.

This sequence joins TRBV10-2 and TRBJ2-7; D is ambiguous. V was clipped by 1 base and J by 7 bases, with 14 bases between them. The CDR3 runs 14 residues. Looked up from germline, CDR1 is WSHSY and CDR2 is SAAADI. CDR3 residues: CASSEFAGLGEQYF. CDR3 nucleotide sequence: TGCGCCAGCAGTGAGTTCGCAGGATTAGGGGAGCAGTACTTC.

This clone has a single count. The rearrangement joins TRBV14 to TRBJ2-7; D uncertain. The V gene lost 1 base and the J gene lost 9 bases, with 7 bases spanning the gap. Germline CDR1 is SGHDN and CDR2 is FVKESK. The CDR3 covers 11 residues. The CDR3 region is CASSQGLGQYF. In DNA form, the CDR3 reads TGTGCCAGCAGCCAAGGTCTAGGGCAGTACTTC.

This sequence joins TRBV21-1 and TRBJ1-4; TRBD1 reflects the table's D call only, with no check against the DNA. TRBV21-1 represents a pseudogene. The CDR3 contains 13 residues. CDR3 sequence (DNA): TGTGCCAGCAGCGCCCCCCCCGACCGACAGCTGTTTTTT. As protein: CASSAPPDRQLFF.

The V call is TRBV7-6, the J call TRBJ2-7; D might be TRBD1 or TRBD2, each matching 5 bases. The CDR3 runs 14 residues. The germline gives CDR1 SGHVS, CDR2 FNYEAQ. Trimming cost V 6 bases and J 6 bases, with 18 bases left between them. This chain's CDR3 is CASSMGWGEGEQYF. CDR3 DNA sequence: TGTGCCAGCAGTATGGGTTGGGGCGAGGGCGAGCAGTACTTC.

The gene calls are TRBV7-2 and TRBJ2-2, with D possibly TRBD2 on 5 matching bases. Germline lookup yields CDR1 SGHTA and CDR2 FQGNSA. CDR3 length: 15 amino acids. The V and J ends lost 5 bases and 9 bases respectively, with 19 bases between them. CDR3 sequence (DNA): TGTGCCAGCAGCGAATCAACGGGGTCGCTCCGGGAGCTGTTTTTT. Translation: CASSESTGSLRELFF.

The chain uses TRBV21-1 and TRBJ2-1; TRBD1 reflects the table's D call only, with no check against the DNA. TRBV21-1 is recorded as a pseudogene. The CDR3 covers 17 residues. CDR3 coding DNA: TGTGCCAGCAGCAGTCGGGACAGGGGTATCTCCTACAATGAGCAGTTCTTC. Translation: CASSSRDRGISYNEQFF.

The gene calls are TRBV7-2 and TRBJ1-5, with D unresolved. The V and J ends lost 2 bases and 3 bases respectively, with 2 bases between them. Germline loops: CDR1 SGHTA, CDR2 FQGNSA. This CDR3 comprises 12 residues. CDR3 in DNA: TGTGCCAGCAGCTTACTCAATCAGCCCCAGCATTTT. This gives the protein CASSLLNQPQHF.